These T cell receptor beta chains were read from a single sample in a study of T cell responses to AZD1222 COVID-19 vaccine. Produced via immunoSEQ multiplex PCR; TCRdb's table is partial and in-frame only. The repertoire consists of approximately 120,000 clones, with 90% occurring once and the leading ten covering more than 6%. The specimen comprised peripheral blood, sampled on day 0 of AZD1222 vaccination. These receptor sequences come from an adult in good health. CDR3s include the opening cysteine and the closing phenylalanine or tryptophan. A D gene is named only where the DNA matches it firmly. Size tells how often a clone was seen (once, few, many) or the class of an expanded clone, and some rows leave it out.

CDR3 protein: CASSQGAGQPQHF; CDR3 DNA: TGTGCCAGTAGCCAGGGGGCAGGTCAGCCCCAGCATTTT; V gene: TRBV27; D gene: TRBD1; J gene: TRBJ1-5; clone size: NA
CDR3 protein: CASSVEDRSYNEQFF; CDR3 DNA: TGTGCCAGCAGCGTAGAGGACCGCTCCTACAATGAGCAGTTCTTC; V gene: TRBV9; D gene: NA; J gene: TRBJ2-1; clone size: NA
CDR3 protein: CSANGRLEQYF; CDR3 DNA: TGCAGTGCTAATGGGAGGCTGGAGCAGTACTTC; V gene: TRBV20-1; D gene: NA; J gene: TRBJ2-7; clone size: NA
CDR3 protein: CASSLQGAHTDTQYF; CDR3 DNA: TGTGCCAGCAGTCTACAGGGGGCGCACACAGATACGCAGTATTTT; V gene: TRBV6-5; D gene: TRBD1; J gene: TRBJ2-3; clone size: once
CDR3 protein: CASSLGGTGRVIRPQHF; CDR3 DNA: TGTGCCAGCAGTTTGGGCGGGACAGGTAGGGTTATCAGGCCCCAGCATTTT; V gene: TRBV28; D gene: TRBD1; J gene: TRBJ1-5; clone size: NA
CDR3 protein: CASSQDEDYYGYTF; CDR3 DNA: TGCGCCAGCAGCCAAGATGAGGATTACTATGGCTACACCTTC; V gene: TRBV4-1; D gene: NA; J gene: TRBJ1-2; clone size: NA
CDR3 protein: CASSSHRGLDKSPLHF; CDR3 DNA: TGTGCCAGCAGTTCTCACAGGGGATTAGATAAGTCACCCCTCCACTTT; V gene: TRBV28; D gene: TRBD1; J gene: TRBJ1-6; clone size: NA
CDR3 protein: CASSPGPGQGDNQPQHF; CDR3 DNA: TGCGCCAGCAGCCCAGGTCCGGGACAGGGGGACAATCAGCCCCAGCATTTT; V gene: TRBV4-1; D gene: TRBD1; J gene: TRBJ1-5; clone size: few
CDR3 protein: CASSEGYGEQFF; CDR3 DNA: TGTGCCAGCAGTGAAGGGTACGGTGAGCAGTTCTTC; V gene: TRBV6-1; D gene: NA; J gene: TRBJ2-1; clone size: medium-sized
CDR3 protein: CASSYHSGSGSADTQYF; CDR3 DNA: TGTGCCAGCAGCTACCACTCAGGTAGCGGATCAGCGGATACGCAGTATTTT; V gene: TRBV11-2; D gene: NA; J gene: TRBJ2-3; clone size: once
CDR3 protein: CASNPSTGNRLQHF; CDR3 DNA: TGTGCCAGCAATCCCTCGACAGGTAATCGGCTCCAGCATTTT; V gene: TRBV28; D gene: NA; J gene: TRBJ1-5; clone size: NA
CDR3 protein: CSAQGYGSGYTF; CDR3 DNA: TGCAGCGCCCAAGGCTATGGCTCTGGCTACACCTTC; V gene: TRBV29-1; D gene: NA; J gene: TRBJ1-2; clone size: NA
CDR3 protein: CASSIGQPDGYTF; CDR3 DNA: TGCGCCAGCAGCATAGGGCAGCCGGATGGCTACACCTTC; V gene: TRBV5-1; D gene: NA; J gene: TRBJ1-2; clone size: once
CDR3 protein: CASKSNSDTQYF; CDR3 DNA: TGCGCCAGCAAGTCTAACTCAGATACGCAGTATTTT; V gene: TRBV10-2; D gene: NA; J gene: TRBJ2-3; clone size: NA
CDR3 protein: CASSPGTSTYEQYF; CDR3 DNA: TGTGCCAGCAGTCCCGGGACTAGCACCTACGAGCAGTACTTC; V gene: TRBV27; D gene: TRBD2; J gene: TRBJ2-7; clone size: NA
CDR3 protein: CASPSVAGGSEQFF; CDR3 DNA: TGTGCCAGCCCCTCAGTAGCGGGAGGGAGTGAGCAGTTCTTC; V gene: TRBV2; D gene: TRBD2; J gene: TRBJ2-1; clone size: NA
CDR3 protein: CATADKAGNTIYF; CDR3 DNA: TGTGCCACCGCGGACAAGGCTGGAAACACCATATATTTT; V gene: TRBV10-3; D gene: NA; J gene: TRBJ1-3; clone size: few
CDR3 protein: CASSPGLAGVEDTQYF; CDR3 DNA: TGCGCCAGCAGCCCAGGACTAGCGGGAGTGGAGGATACGCAGTATTTT; V gene: TRBV5-1; D gene: TRBD2; J gene: TRBJ2-3; clone size: NA
CDR3 protein: CATSDLTDGYTF; CDR3 DNA: TGTGCCACCAGTGATTTGACGGATGGCTACACCTTC; V gene: TRBV24-1; D gene: NA; J gene: TRBJ1-2; clone size: NA
CDR3 protein: CSVATGQSGTEAFF; CDR3 DNA: TGCAGCGTTGCGACAGGGCAGTCCGGCACTGAAGCTTTCTTT; V gene: TRBV29-1; D gene: TRBD1; J gene: TRBJ1-1; clone size: NA
CDR3 protein: CASSVGTTDLGNEQFF; CDR3 DNA: TGTGCCAGTAGCGTAGGGACTACCGATCTCGGCAATGAGCAGTTCTTC; V gene: TRBV19; D gene: TRBD2; J gene: TRBJ2-1; clone size: NA
CDR3 protein: CSVETQGVGTGELFF; CDR3 DNA: TGCAGCGTGGAGACACAGGGAGTGGGCACCGGGGAGCTGTTTTTT; V gene: TRBV29-1; D gene: NA; J gene: TRBJ2-2; clone size: NA
CDR3 protein: CASSPSPSGRPHEQFF; CDR3 DNA: TGTGCCAGCTCACCCTCCCCTAGCGGTCGTCCCCATGAGCAGTTCTTC; V gene: TRBV18; D gene: TRBD2; J gene: TRBJ2-1; clone size: NA
CDR3 protein: CSVGSTVGNEQYF; CDR3 DNA: TGCAGCGTTGGTTCTACGGTTGGGAACGAGCAGTACTTC; V gene: TRBV29-1; D gene: NA; J gene: TRBJ2-7; clone size: NA
CDR3 protein: CASSFDRLSPLHF; CDR3 DNA: TGTGCCAGTAGTTTCGACAGGCTTTCACCCCTCCACTTT; V gene: TRBV19; D gene: NA; J gene: TRBJ1-6; clone size: NA
CDR3 protein: CATSEGPGTNYGYTF; CDR3 DNA: TGTGCCACCAGCGAAGGACCCGGTACTAACTATGGCTACACCTTC; V gene: TRBV15; D gene: NA; J gene: TRBJ1-2; clone size: once
CDR3 protein: CASSTQDGNYGYTF; CDR3 DNA: TGTGCCAGCAGTACCCAGGACGGCAACTATGGCTACACCTTC; V gene: TRBV28; D gene: NA; J gene: TRBJ1-2; clone size: NA
CDR3 protein: CASSQDYRYSNQPQHF; CDR3 DNA: TGCGCCAGCAGCCAAGATTACCGATATAGCAATCAGCCCCAGCATTTT; V gene: TRBV4-3; D gene: NA; J gene: TRBJ1-5; clone size: NA
CDR3 protein: CASSFGQPQHF; CDR3 DNA: TGTGCCAGCAGTTTCGGACAGCCCCAGCATTTT; V gene: TRBV28; D gene: NA; J gene: TRBJ1-5; clone size: NA
CDR3 protein: CASSSPDGYTF; CDR3 DNA: TGTGCCAGCAGTTCCCCCGATGGCTACACCTTC; V gene: TRBV28; D gene: NA; J gene: TRBJ1-2; clone size: few
CDR3 protein: CATSDQYSGRTPADTQYF; CDR3 DNA: TGTGCCACCAGTGATCAATATAGCGGGAGAACCCCCGCAGATACGCAGTATTTT; V gene: TRBV24-1; D gene: TRBD2; J gene: TRBJ2-3; clone size: NA
CDR3 protein: CASSIDRGTDTQYF; CDR3 DNA: TGTGCCAGTAGTATAGATCGGGGGACAGATACGCAGTATTTT; V gene: TRBV19; D gene: NA; J gene: TRBJ2-3; clone size: NA
CDR3 protein: CSASRAGGLETQYF; CDR3 DNA: TGCAGTGCTAGTCGGGCAGGGGGACTGGAGACCCAGTACTTC; V gene: TRBV20-1; D gene: NA; J gene: TRBJ2-5; clone size: once
CDR3 protein: CAISDVQGLAGNEQFF; CDR3 DNA: TGTGCCATCAGTGATGTCCAGGGACTAGCGGGAAATGAGCAGTTCTTC; V gene: TRBV10-3; D gene: TRBD2; J gene: TRBJ2-1; clone size: once
CDR3 protein: CASVRQDPTYNEQFF; CDR3 DNA: TGTGCCAGCGTAAGACAGGACCCAACCTACAATGAGCAGTTCTTC; V gene: TRBV6-5; D gene: NA; J gene: TRBJ2-1; clone size: once
CDR3 protein: CASSFFSDKNTGELFF; CDR3 DNA: TGTGCCAGCAGCTTTTTCTCGGACAAGAACACCGGGGAGCTGTTTTTT; V gene: TRBV7-2; D gene: NA; J gene: TRBJ2-2; clone size: NA
CDR3 protein: CASSPSGSYEQYF; CDR3 DNA: TGTGCCAGCAGCCCCAGCGGCTCCTACGAGCAGTACTTC; V gene: TRBV6-5; D gene: NA; J gene: TRBJ2-7; clone size: NA
CDR3 protein: CASSLFGGMGNEQFF; CDR3 DNA: TGTGCCAGCAGCTTGTTCGGCGGGATGGGAAATGAGCAGTTCTTC; V gene: TRBV7-2; D gene: NA; J gene: TRBJ2-1; clone size: NA
CDR3 protein: CASSQTAGERDTQYF; CDR3 DNA: TGCGCCAGCAGCCAAACAGCGGGAGAACGGGATACGCAGTATTTT; V gene: TRBV4-3; D gene: TRBD2; J gene: TRBJ2-3; clone size: NA
CDR3 protein: CASSSGTETDTQYF; CDR3 DNA: TGCGCCAGCAGCTCAGGGACAGAGACAGATACGCAGTATTTT; V gene: TRBV5-1; D gene: TRBD1; J gene: TRBJ2-3; clone size: NA
CDR3 protein: CASRDTQGARAEAFF; CDR3 DNA: TGTGCCAGCAGGGACACCCAGGGGGCGAGGGCTGAAGCTTTCTTT; V gene: TRBV2; D gene: TRBD1; J gene: TRBJ1-1; clone size: NA
CDR3 protein: CASSLDTDTQYF; CDR3 DNA: TGTGCCAGCAGCTTGGATACGGATACGCAGTATTTT; V gene: TRBV5-4; D gene: NA; J gene: TRBJ2-3; clone size: NA
CDR3 protein: CASSLSRQRVHNEQFF; CDR3 DNA: TGTGCCAGCAGCTTAAGTAGGCAGCGGGTACACAATGAGCAGTTCTTC; V gene: TRBV7-9; D gene: NA; J gene: TRBJ2-1; clone size: NA
CDR3 protein: CASSPGRVANYGYNF; CDR3 DNA: TGTGCCAGCAGTCCTGGACGGGTAGCTAACTATGGCTACAACTTC; V gene: TRBV2; D gene: NA; J gene: TRBJ1-2; clone size: NA
CDR3 protein: CATSDPGQGIWGYTF; CDR3 DNA: TGTGCCACCAGTGATCCCGGACAGGGGATTTGGGGCTACACCTTC; V gene: TRBV24-1; D gene: TRBD1; J gene: TRBJ1-2; clone size: NA
CDR3 protein: CASSLVVGADTQYF; CDR3 DNA: TGTGCCAGCAGCTTAGTAGTCGGGGCGGATACGCAGTATTTT; V gene: TRBV7-2; D gene: NA; J gene: TRBJ2-3; clone size: NA
CDR3 protein: CASSLVQDSYNEQFF; CDR3 DNA: TGTGCCAGCAGCTTAGTACAGGACTCCTACAATGAGCAGTTCTTC; V gene: TRBV7-9; D gene: NA; J gene: TRBJ2-1; clone size: NA
CDR3 protein: CASSPGTGLYEQYF; CDR3 DNA: TGTGCCAGTAGTCCCGGGACAGGCCTATACGAGCAGTACTTC; V gene: TRBV19; D gene: TRBD1; J gene: TRBJ2-7; clone size: once
CDR3 protein: CASYPSGAANEKLFF; CDR3 DNA: TGCGCCTCCTATCCCTCGGGGGCAGCCAATGAAAAACTGTTTTTT; V gene: TRBV10-2; D gene: NA; J gene: TRBJ1-4; clone size: NA
CDR3 protein: CASSLGQGLAKNIQYF; CDR3 DNA: TGTGCCAGCAGCTTGGGCCAGGGGCTGGCCAAAAACATTCAGTACTTC; V gene: TRBV7-2; D gene: NA; J gene: TRBJ2-4; clone size: NA
CDR3 protein: CSASGLAGTDTQYF; CDR3 DNA: TGCAGTGCTAGTGGGCTAGCGGGAACAGATACGCAGTATTTT; V gene: TRBV20-1; D gene: TRBD2; J gene: TRBJ2-3; clone size: NA
CDR3 protein: CASSHRGPLHF; CDR3 DNA: TGTGCCAGCAGCCACAGGGGGCCCCTCCACTTT; V gene: TRBV6-2/TRBV6-3; D gene: TRBD1; J gene: TRBJ1-6; clone size: NA
CDR3 protein: CASSAFAWSSYNEQFF; CDR3 DNA: TGTGCCAGCAGTGCCTTTGCCTGGAGCTCCTACAATGAGCAGTTCTTC; V gene: TRBV28; D gene: NA; J gene: TRBJ2-1; clone size: once
CDR3 protein: CASSSWTGGNYGYTF; CDR3 DNA: TGTGCCAGCAGCTCGTGGACAGGGGGCAACTATGGCTACACCTTC; V gene: TRBV5-5; D gene: TRBD1; J gene: TRBJ1-2; clone size: NA
CDR3 protein: CASSLRETSGNTIYF; CDR3 DNA: TGTGCCAGCAGCTTGAGGGAAACCTCTGGAAACACCATATATTTT; V gene: TRBV5-6; D gene: NA; J gene: TRBJ1-3; clone size: NA
CDR3 protein: CASSSDGRRADTQYF; CDR3 DNA: TGTGCCAGCAGTTCAGACGGGAGGAGGGCGGATACGCAGTATTTT; V gene: TRBV27; D gene: TRBD2; J gene: TRBJ2-3; clone size: NA
CDR3 protein: CASSSPGSYTF; CDR3 DNA: TGTGCCAGCAGTTCCCCAGGTAGCTACACCTTC; V gene: TRBV6-6; D gene: NA; J gene: TRBJ1-2; clone size: NA
CDR3 protein: CASSFHAQAGVEQFF; CDR3 DNA: TGTGCCAGCAGCTTTCATGCCCAAGCGGGAGTTGAGCAGTTCTTC; V gene: TRBV11-2; D gene: TRBD2; J gene: TRBJ2-1; clone size: once
CDR3 protein: CASSLDGGAGDTQYF; CDR3 DNA: TGTGCCAGCAGCTTAGACGGGGGAGCTGGAGATACGCAGTATTTT; V gene: TRBV7-8; D gene: NA; J gene: TRBJ2-3; clone size: once